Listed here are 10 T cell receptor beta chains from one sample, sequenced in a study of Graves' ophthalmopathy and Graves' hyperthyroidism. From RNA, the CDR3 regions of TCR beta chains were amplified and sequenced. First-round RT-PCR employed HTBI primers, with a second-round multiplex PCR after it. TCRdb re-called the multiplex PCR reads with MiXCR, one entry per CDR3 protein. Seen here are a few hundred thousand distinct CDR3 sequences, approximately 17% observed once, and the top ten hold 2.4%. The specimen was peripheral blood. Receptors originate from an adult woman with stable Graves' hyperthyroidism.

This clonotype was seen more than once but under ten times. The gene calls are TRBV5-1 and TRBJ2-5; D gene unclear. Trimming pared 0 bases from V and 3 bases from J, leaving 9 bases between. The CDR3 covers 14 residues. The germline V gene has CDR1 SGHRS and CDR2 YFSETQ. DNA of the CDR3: TGCGCCAGCAGCTTGGACGAAGGGAAAGAGACCCAGTACTTC. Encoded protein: CASSLDEGKETQYF.

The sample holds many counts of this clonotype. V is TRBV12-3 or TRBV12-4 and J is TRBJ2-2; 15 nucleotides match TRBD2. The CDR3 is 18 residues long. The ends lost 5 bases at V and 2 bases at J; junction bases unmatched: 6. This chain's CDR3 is CASSPRTSGRANTGELFF. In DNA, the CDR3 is TGTGCCAGCAGTCCCCGGACTAGCGGGAGGGCCAACACCGGGGAGCTGTTTTTT.

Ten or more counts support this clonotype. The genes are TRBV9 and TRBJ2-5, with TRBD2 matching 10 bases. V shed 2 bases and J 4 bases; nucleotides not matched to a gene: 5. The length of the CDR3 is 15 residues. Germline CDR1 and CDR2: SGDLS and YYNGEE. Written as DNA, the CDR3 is TGTGCCAGCAGCGTTTCCCCTAGCGGGAGAGAGACCCAGTACTTC. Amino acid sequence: CASSVSPSGRETQYF. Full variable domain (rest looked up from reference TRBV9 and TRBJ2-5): DSGVTQTPKHLITATGQRVTLRCSPRSGDLSVYWYQQSLDQGLQFLIQYYNGEERAKGNILERFSAQQFPDLHSELNLSSLELGDSALYFCASSVSPSGRETQYFGPGTRLLVL.

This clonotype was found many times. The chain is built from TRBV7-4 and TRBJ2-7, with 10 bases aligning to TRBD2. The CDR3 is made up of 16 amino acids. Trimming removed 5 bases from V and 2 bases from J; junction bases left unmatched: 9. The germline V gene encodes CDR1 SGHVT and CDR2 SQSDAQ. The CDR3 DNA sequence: TGTGCCAGCAGCCCGGGACTAGCGAGAACGACCTACGAGCAGTACTTC. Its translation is CASSPGLARTTYEQYF.

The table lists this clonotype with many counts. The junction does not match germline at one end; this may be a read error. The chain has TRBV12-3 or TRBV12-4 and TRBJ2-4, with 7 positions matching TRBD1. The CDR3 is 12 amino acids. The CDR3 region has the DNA TGTGCCAGCAGTCCAGGGGGAAACATTAAGTACTTC. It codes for CASSPGGNIKYF.

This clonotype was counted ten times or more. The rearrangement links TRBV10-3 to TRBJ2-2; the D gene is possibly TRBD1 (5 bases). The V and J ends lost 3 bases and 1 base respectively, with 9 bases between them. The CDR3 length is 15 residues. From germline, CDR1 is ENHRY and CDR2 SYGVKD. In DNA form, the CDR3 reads TGTGCCATCAGTGATTATGACAGGAACACCGGGGAGCTGTTTTTT. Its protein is CAISDYDRNTGELFF.

CDR3 sequence: CASSPPPDSNGAPQHF. The CDR3 nucleotides are TGTGCCAGCAGCCCACCCCCGGACAGTAACGGTGCGCCCCAGCATTTT. J is TRBJ1-5 and V is TRBV28, with TRBD1 as a possible D gene (6 bases). The germline gives CDR1 MDHEN, CDR2 SYDVKM. Trimming took 6 bases from V and 9 from J, leaving 24 bases between them. The length of the CDR3 is 16 residues. The complete variable domain, with remaining parts taken from reference TRBV28 and TRBJ1-5, reads DVKVTQSSRYLVKRTGEKVFLECVQDMDHENMFWYRQDPGLGLRLIYFSYDVKMKEKGDIPEGYSVSREKKERFSLILESASTNQTSMYLCASSPPPDSNGAPQHFGDGTRLSIL.

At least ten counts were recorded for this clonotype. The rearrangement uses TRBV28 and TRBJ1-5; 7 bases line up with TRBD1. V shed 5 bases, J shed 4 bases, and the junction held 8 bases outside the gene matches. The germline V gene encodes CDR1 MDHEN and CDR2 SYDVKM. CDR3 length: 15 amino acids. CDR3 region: CASSDSGRGNQPQHF. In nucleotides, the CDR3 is TGTGCCAGCAGTGACTCTGGCAGGGGGAATCAGCCCCAGCATTTT.

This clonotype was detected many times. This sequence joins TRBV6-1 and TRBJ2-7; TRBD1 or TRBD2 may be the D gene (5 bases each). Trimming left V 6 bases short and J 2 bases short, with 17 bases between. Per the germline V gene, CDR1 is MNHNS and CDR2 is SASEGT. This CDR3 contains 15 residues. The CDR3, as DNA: TGTGCCAGCAGACGCGATAGGGACCCTACCTACGAGCAGTACTTC. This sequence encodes CASRRDRDPTYEQYF.

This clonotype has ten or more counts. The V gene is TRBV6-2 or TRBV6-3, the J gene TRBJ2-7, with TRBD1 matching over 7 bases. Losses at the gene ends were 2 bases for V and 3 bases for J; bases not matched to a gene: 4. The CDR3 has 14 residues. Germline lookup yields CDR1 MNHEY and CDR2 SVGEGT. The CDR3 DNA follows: TGTGCCAGCAGTTACGTAGGGACAGACTACGAGCAGTACTTC. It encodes CASSYVGTDYEQYF.